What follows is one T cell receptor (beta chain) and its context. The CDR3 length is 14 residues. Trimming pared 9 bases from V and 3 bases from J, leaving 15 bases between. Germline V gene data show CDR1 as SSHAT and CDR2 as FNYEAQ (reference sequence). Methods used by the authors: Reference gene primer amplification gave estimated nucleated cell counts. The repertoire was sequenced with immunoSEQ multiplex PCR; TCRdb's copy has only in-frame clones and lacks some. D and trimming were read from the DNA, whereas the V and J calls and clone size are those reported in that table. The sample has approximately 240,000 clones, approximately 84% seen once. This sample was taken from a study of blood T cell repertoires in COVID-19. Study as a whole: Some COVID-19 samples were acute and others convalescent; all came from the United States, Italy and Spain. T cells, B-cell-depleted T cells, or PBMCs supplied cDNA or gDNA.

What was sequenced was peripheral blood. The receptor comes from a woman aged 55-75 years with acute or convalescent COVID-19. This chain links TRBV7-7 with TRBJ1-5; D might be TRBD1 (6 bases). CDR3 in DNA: TGTGCCAGGATCATCGACAGGATCAATCAGCCCCAGCATTTT. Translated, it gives CARIIDRINQPQHF.